One TCR beta chain is described in this entry. No cognate antigen has been identified for it. Within one base of it there is no much larger clone, and no base qualities were kept. The data were taken from a study of beta chain features in type 1 diabetes (dated by TCRdb to the late 2010s). General notes on the study: No differences in mean age, gender distribution, total cell number or subset yield were found between patients and healthy donors. A total of roughly 110 million sorted cells were examined across all samples, and the number of cells per subset was strongly correlated with RNA yield. Naive and central memory subsets were obtained from all 30 or so donors, but regulatory and stem cell-like memory subsets were isolated from only 8 patients and about 8 healthy donors. The study compared the TCRB repertoires of sorted circulating CD4+ T cell subsets in recently diagnosed type 1 diabetes patients with those in matched healthy donors.

The entire amount of isolated RNA was reverse transcribed using the High Capacity cDNA Reverse Transcription Kit, so the sequenced TCRB transcripts were expressed ones. Deep immunoSEQ sequencing was applied to naive, central memory and regulatory T cell samples, giving an average of about 3.7 million total reads per sample. Sorted cells were lysed in RLT buffer, and RNA was extracted using DNase-treated RNeasy Micro or Mini kits according to cell number. To prevent cross-contamination, each cell subset was processed individually, whereas patient and healthy donor samples were processed jointly. Using the immunoSEQ multiplex PCR, TCRB sequences were amplified from cDNA into 87-bp fragments spanning the CDR3 region. The amplicons were sequenced using the Illumina HiSeq platform. In the paper's pipeline: Synthetic template baselines were used to correct PCR bias computationally, reads within Hamming distance 2 were collapsed, and singletons that could not be merged were discarded. Reads were aligned to IMGT to assign V, D and J genes, CDR3 length, and insertions or deletions at six rearrangement sites. Within each subset, clonotype counts were normalized to the number of sorted cells before true diversity and Gini coefficients were calculated with the tcR R package. The overlap coefficient, calculated on TCRB nucleotide sequences, was used to quantify repertoire sharing. Out-of-frame TCRB sequences from naive cells were analyzed as a proxy for the pre-selection repertoire. TCRdb took over this immuneACCESS table, retaining in-frame rearrangements with V and J assigned. Such tables are incomplete; in checked studies, under half of the missing clones stem from an unresolved V gene, and the remainder is unexplained. D and trimming come from the DNA, and the V and J calls and clone size come from that table. This sample gives a few hundred thousand clones in total; about 14% of them show up just once. Approximately 0.02% of the sample is taken by the ten largest.

As encoded in the germline V gene, CDR1 is SGHDN while CDR2 is FVKESK. V gives up 3 bases and J gives up 0 bases, and the segment between their germline ends measures 3 bases. The CDR3, from cysteine to phenylalanine, totals 12 residues. Of all the DNA, just the CDR3 is kept, 36 bases in frame from base 1. Each donor gave one peripheral blood draw, approximately 100 mL on average, collected into heparinised tubes. Naive, central memory, regulatory and stem cell-like memory CD4+ T cells were sorted on a BD FACSAria II using a panel including CD45RO, CCR7, CD25, CD127, CD95 and CD27. Every sorted population had a purity above 95%. PBMCs were isolated immediately by Lymphoprep density gradient centrifugation and stained directly without culture. Samples were stained and sorted in pairs, with one healthy donor and one patient per experiment, so that batch effects were minimized. Broad study findings and their caveats: Because cDNA was sequenced instead of genomic DNA, activated cells with high expression could be over-represented, although the groups did not differ in activation or CD3 levels. Shorter templates might be favored by PCR, yet because patient and control samples were amplified and corrected together, any such skew would affect both groups equally. In all four CD4+ subsets, TCRB CDR3 length was moderately but significantly shorter in type 1 diabetes patients. At VDJ recombination sites, patients with type 1 diabetes made fewer insertions and deleted more nucleotides, a pattern implying thymic rearrangement abnormalities. Because small numbers of individuals were included in the HLA sub-analyses, any influence of HLA type on TCRB rearrangement was left unresolved. Naive, central memory and regulatory TCRB repertoires appeared more similar among patients than among healthy donors.

This sequence was found in a woman between 18 and 29 years old in good health. The sequenced material came from naive CD4+ T cells from blood. The sample's cell subset or site label, in plain terms: true naive CD4+ T cells. The chain is made from TRBV14 and TRBJ2-7, with the D gene uncertain. The sequenced DNA is TGTGCCAGCAGCCAGAGCTCCTACGAGCAGTACTTC. It specifies CASSQSSYEQYF.